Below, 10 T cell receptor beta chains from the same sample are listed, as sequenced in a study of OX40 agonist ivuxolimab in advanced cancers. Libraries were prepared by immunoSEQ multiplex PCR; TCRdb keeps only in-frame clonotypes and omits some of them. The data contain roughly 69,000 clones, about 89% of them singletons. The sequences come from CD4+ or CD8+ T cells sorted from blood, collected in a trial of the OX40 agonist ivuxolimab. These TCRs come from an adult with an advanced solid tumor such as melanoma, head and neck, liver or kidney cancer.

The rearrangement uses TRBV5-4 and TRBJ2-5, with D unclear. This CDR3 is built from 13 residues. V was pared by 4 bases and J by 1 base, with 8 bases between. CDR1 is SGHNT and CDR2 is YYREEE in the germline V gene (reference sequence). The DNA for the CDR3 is TGTGCCAGCAGCCCCCCTAGCCAAGAGACCCAGTACTTC. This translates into CASSPPSQETQYF.

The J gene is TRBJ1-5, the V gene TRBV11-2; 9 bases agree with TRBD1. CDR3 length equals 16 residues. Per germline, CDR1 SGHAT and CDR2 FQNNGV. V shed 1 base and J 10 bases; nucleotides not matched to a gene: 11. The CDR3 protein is CASSLGPGQGGGPQHF. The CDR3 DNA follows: TGTGCCAGCAGCTTAGGTCCGGGACAGGGTGGGGGACCCCAGCATTTT.

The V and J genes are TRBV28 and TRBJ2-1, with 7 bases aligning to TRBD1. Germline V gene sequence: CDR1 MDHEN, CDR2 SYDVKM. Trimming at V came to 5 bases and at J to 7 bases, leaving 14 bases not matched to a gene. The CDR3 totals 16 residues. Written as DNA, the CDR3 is TGTGCCAGCAGTCCTACTTCACCGACAGGGTGGAATGAGCAGTTCTTC. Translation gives CASSPTSPTGWNEQFF.

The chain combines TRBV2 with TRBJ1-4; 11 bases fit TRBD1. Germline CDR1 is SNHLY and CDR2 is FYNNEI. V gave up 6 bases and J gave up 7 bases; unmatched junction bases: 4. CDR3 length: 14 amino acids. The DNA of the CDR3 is TGTGCCAGCAGGTGGACAGGGGGCGTTGAAAAACTGTTTTTT. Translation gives CASRWTGGVEKLFF.

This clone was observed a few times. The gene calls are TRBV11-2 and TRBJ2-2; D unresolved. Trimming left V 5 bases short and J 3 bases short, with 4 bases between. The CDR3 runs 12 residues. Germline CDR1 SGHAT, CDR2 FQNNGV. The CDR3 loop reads CASSRDTGELFF. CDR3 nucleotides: TGTGCCAGCAGCCGAGACACCGGGGAGCTGTTTTTT.

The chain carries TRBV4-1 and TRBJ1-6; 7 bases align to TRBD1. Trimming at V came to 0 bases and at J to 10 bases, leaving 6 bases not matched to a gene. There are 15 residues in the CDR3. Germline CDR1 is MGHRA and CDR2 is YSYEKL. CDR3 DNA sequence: TGCGCCAGCAGCCAAGATGGGAACAGGGGATCACCCCTCCACTTT. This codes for CASSQDGNRGSPLHF.

The chain's CDR3 is CAWGRYTEQPQHF. As DNA, the CDR3 is TGTGCCTGGGGAAGGTACACTGAACAGCCCCAGCATTTT. The chain recombines TRBV30 with TRBJ1-5; the D is unclear. Looked up from germline, CDR1 is GTSNPN and CDR2 is SVGIG (reference sequence). Trimming stripped 5 bases from V and 7 bases from J, with 15 bases between. The CDR3 sequence is 13 residues long.

CDR3 sequence (DNA): TGTGCCAGCAGCCTTCCTAGTGAGTCAAAAGAGCAGTACTTC. Translated: CASSLPSESKEQYF. V usage is TRBV6-5 and J usage is TRBJ2-7, with D unresolved. The germline CDR1 and CDR2 sequences are MNHEY and SVGAGI. V lost 6 bases to trimming and J lost 7 bases, with 19 bases between them. This CDR3 contains 14 residues.

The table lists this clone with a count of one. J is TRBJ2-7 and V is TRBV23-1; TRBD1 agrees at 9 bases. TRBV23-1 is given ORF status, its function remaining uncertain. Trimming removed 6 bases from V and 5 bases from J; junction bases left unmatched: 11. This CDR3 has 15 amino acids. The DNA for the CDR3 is TGCGCCAGCAGATGGCCGGGACAGGGTTTTGACGAGCAGTACTTC. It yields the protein CASRWPGQGFDEQYF.

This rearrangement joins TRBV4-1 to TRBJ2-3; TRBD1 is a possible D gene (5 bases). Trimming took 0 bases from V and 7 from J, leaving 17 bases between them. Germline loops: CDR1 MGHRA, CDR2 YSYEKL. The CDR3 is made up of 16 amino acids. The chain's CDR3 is CASSQDQGATSNTQYF. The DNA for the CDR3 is TGCGCCAGCAGCCAAGATCAAGGGGCGACTTCGAATACGCAGTATTTT.